Given below is one T cell receptor beta chain in context. Its specificity is not known. This may be a read error: a much more frequent sequence differs by one nucleotide. This likely comes from a read error, as the CDR3 has no conserved phenylalanine or tryptophan at its end. The authors amplified TCR beta CDR3 from genomic DNA using two-round multiplex PCR. Each TRBV and TRBJ gene had its own primer in the first PCR round. From the multiplex PCR reads, TCRdb called clonotypes with MiXCR, one entry per CDR3 protein. Of over 12,000 distinct CDR3 sequences in the sample, around 30% were seen once. These data originate in a study of prognosis after radiotherapy for stage I lung cancer. As for the study in general: Stage I non-small cell lung cancer patients were enrolled between April 2018 and 2019. Medical inoperability applied to all of the non-small cell lung cancer patients. Study findings and constraints: Shannon entropy after stereotactic body radiation therapy was lower in patients who developed distant metastases.

The germline V gene has CDR1 SGHTS and CDR2 YDEGEE. Losses at the gene ends were 1 base for V and 8 bases for J; bases not matched to a gene: 8. CDR3 length: 14 residues. The chain combines TRBV5-8 with TRBJ2-7, with 8 bases identical to TRBD1. The TCR originated in a donor at least 50 years old with non-small cell lung cancer. Here the sequenced sample was PBMCs, taken before or after stereotactic body radiation therapy (not recorded which). The CDR3 protein is CASSLRQGASKQYL. CDR3 sequence (DNA): TGTGCCAGCAGCTTGCGGCAGGGGGCATCAAAGCAGTACCTC.